These 15 T cell receptor beta chains came from one sample sequenced in a study of graft-versus-host responses after intestinal transplantation. The method was immunoSEQ multiplex PCR; TCRdb's version includes in-frame clones alone and lacks a portion of them. The sample carries about 88,000 clones, almost 90% recorded once. Which antigens these TCRs recognize remains unknown. This specimen was unstimulated CD4+ T cells sorted from spleen or lymph node cells, taken before intestinal transplant. All receptors derive from a human donor who received an intestinal transplant.

This clone has just one count. The CDR3 DNA follows: TGTGCAAGTCGCTTACCCCCCCTATCCTACGAGCAGTACTTC. The encoded protein is CASRLPPLSYEQYF. The J gene is TRBJ2-7, the V gene TRBV12-2; the table's D gene call, TRBD2, was not cross checked with the DNA. TRBV12-2 is tagged as a pseudogene. The CDR3 contains 14 residues.

The chain couples TRBV10-3 to TRBJ1-3; D is unclear. Between the trimmed V and J ends, which lost 4 bases and 0 bases, there was a span of 13 bases. This CDR3 has 16 amino acids. The germline V gene encodes CDR1 ENHRY and CDR2 SYGVKD. The CDR3 DNA reads as TGTGCCATCAGTGGCGGTCTTCCCCTCTCTGGAAACACCATATATTTT. It codes for CAISGGLPLSGNTIYF.

Here the CDR3 reads CATSSGVPGGSSYEQYF. The CDR3 DNA reads TGTGCCACCAGCAGTGGGGTCCCGGGGGGGAGCTCCTACGAGCAGTACTTC. This rearrangement joins TRBV15 to TRBJ2-7, with 8 bases aligning to TRBD2. The CDR3 spans 17 residues. The germline gives CDR1 LNHNV, CDR2 YYDKDF (reference sequence). The V segment lost 3 bases and the J segment 0 bases; nucleotides outside the gene matches: 10.

The chain joins TRBV7-9 to TRBJ2-5; 7 nucleotides align to TRBD2. The V and J ends lost 11 bases and 3 bases, in that order; junction bases with no gene match: 6. The CDR3 loop spans 12 amino acids. The germline CDR1 and CDR2 sequences are SEHNR and FQNEAQ (reference sequence). CDR3 DNA sequence: TGTGCCGGGGGGGTGGTAGAAGAGACCCAGTACTTC. This codes for CAGGVVEETQYF.

This clone has a handful of counts. The chain combines TRBV7-8 with TRBJ1-6; 8 nucleotides match TRBD1. The CDR3 length is 14 residues. In germline, CDR1 is SGHVS, CDR2 FQNEAQ. V was clipped by 4 bases and J by 7 bases; unmatched bases: 3. The DNA of the CDR3 is TGTGCCAGCAGCTCGACAGGGGAGAATTCACCCCTCCACTTT. Translated, it gives CASSSTGENSPLHF.

V gene TRBV13 combines with J gene TRBJ2-6; D is possibly TRBD2 (6 bases). The CDR3 consists of 18 residues. With 4 bases removed from V and 4 bases from J, the gap between germline ends came to 20 bases. Per the germline V gene, CDR1 is PRHDT and CDR2 is FYEKMQ (reference sequence). The CDR3 DNA follows: TGTGCCAGCAGCTATAGGCCGTGGGGGACTTCAGGGGCCAACGTCCTGACTTTC. Protein product: CASSYRPWGTSGANVLTF.

This clone was seen just once. Other DNA sequences in the same sample also yield this CDR3. The chain is built from TRBV7-9 and TRBJ2-5; possibly TRBD2 for D (6 bases). The germline V gene encodes CDR1 SEHNR and CDR2 FQNEAQ (reference sequence). The CDR3 runs 14 residues. Deletions cut 2 bases from V and 5 bases from J, with 12 bases between. Here the CDR3 DNA reads TGTGCCAGCAGCTTACCCTATGGAGGGGAGACCCAGTACTTC. This gives the protein CASSLPYGGETQYF.

The V call is TRBV25-1, the J call TRBJ1-2; D remains ambiguous. Germline CDR1 is MGHDK and CDR2 is SYGVNS. V lost 0 bases to trimming and J lost 4 bases, with 18 bases between them. The CDR3 has 17 residues. As DNA, the CDR3 is TGTGCCAGCAGTGAATATATTAAAGAGGGCGCAGGCTATGGCTACACCTTC. Residues: CASSEYIKEGAGYGYTF.

This chain joins TRBV5-8 and TRBJ2-7; D remains ambiguous. Trimming took off 7 bases at V and 4 bases at J, with 12 bases between the two ends. Germline CDR1 SGHTS, CDR2 YDEGEE. The CDR3 loop spans 12 amino acids. The CDR3 loop reads CASGTQVYEQYF. CDR3 DNA sequence: TGTGCCAGCGGAACCCAGGTTTACGAGCAGTACTTC.

This sequence joins TRBV21-1 and TRBJ1-5; TRBD1 is the table's D call and was not checked against the DNA. TRBV21-1 counts as a pseudogene. This CDR3 has 17 residues. The CDR3 DNA sequence: TGTGCCAGCAGCAAAGAGGGGCGAGTAGAAGGCAATCAGCCCCAGCATTTT. This translates into CASSKEGRVEGNQPQHF.

The V gene is TRBV7-9, the J gene TRBJ2-7, with D maybe TRBD1 (8 bases). The germline CDR1 and CDR2 sequences are SEHNR and FQNEAQ (reference sequence). This CDR3 region has 14 residues. Trimming removed 5 bases at V and 6 bases at J, with 17 bases between. This CDR3 reads CASSPGGTGGEQYF. The CDR3 nucleotides are TGTGCCAGCAGCCCGGGAGGTACAGGGGGCGAGCAGTACTTC. The full variable domain, in which reference TRBV7-9 and TRBJ2-7 provide the parts outside the CDR3, is DTGVSQNPRHKITKRGQNVTFRCDPISEHNRLYWYRQTLGQGPEFLTYFQNEAQLEKSRLLSDRFSAERPKGSFSTLEIQRTEQGDSAMYLCASSPGGTGGEQYFGPGTRLTVT.

This clone showed up just once. The rearrangement uses TRBV6-1 and TRBJ1-3, with 7 bases that match TRBD1. CDR3 length: 16 residues. CDR1 is MNHNS and CDR2 is SASEGT in the germline V gene. Unmatched junction bases numbered 11, after V lost 2 bases and J lost 7 bases. CDR3 DNA sequence: TGTGCCAGCAGTGAACTCAACAGGGGCGCCGGGAACACCATATATTTT. Amino acids: CASSELNRGAGNTIYF.

The rearrangement links TRBV7-2 to TRBJ2-7; tentatively, D is TRBD2 (6 bases). The CDR3 covers 13 residues. Trimming removed 0 bases at V and 6 bases at J, with 9 bases between. The germline V gene encodes CDR1 SGHTA and CDR2 FQGNSA. The CDR3 coding sequence is TGTGCCAGCAGCTTAGCGGGGGGACGCGAGCAGTACTTC. This encodes CASSLAGGREQYF.

This chain connects TRBV10-2 to TRBJ1-2, with 9 bases matching TRBD1. CDR1 is WSHSY and CDR2 is SAAADI in the germline V gene. The CDR3 contains 15 residues. Trimming cost V 8 bases and J 4 bases; bases outside gene matches: 11. The CDR3 DNA follows: TGCGCCAGCGGGGCCCCAGGGGACAGGGCCTATGGCTACACCTTC. Translated: CASGAPGDRAYGYTF.

The chain recombines TRBV5-1 with TRBJ2-6; TRBD1 agrees at 10 bases. The CDR3 covers 18 residues. J was trimmed by 0 bases and V by 1 base; bases with no gene match: 4. Germline CDR1 and CDR2: SGHRS and YFSETQ. CDR3 sequence: CASSLPGQGISGANVLTF. CDR3 bases: TGCGCCAGCAGCTTGCCGGGACAGGGGATCTCTGGGGCCAACGTCCTGACTTTC.